Sequencing of this TCR beta chain was carried out in a study of beta chain features in type 1 diabetes. In the study overall: Sorted cell examination encompassed approximately 110 million cells across all samples. Regarding the study as a whole: TCRB CDR3s from Type 1 diabetes patients were moderately but significantly shorter in all four CD4+ subsets. It was possible that PCR favored shorter templates, equally so in patients and controls.

CDR1 and CDR2 (germline): KGHSH, LQKENI. The CDR3 length is 13 residues. The V end lost 3 bases, the J end lost 4 bases, and 9 bases lay between the germline ends. cDNA synthesis used the whole RNA isolate, giving expressed TCRB sequences. Generated by immunoSEQ multiplex PCR, the TCRdb table keeps only in-frame clones and is missing some. The sample comprises about 130,000 clones, nearly 9.5% of which are singletons, and approximately 0.68% rests with the top ten. Points on this clone: Its target is unknown.

Source material: central memory CD4+ T cells from blood. The gene calls are TRBV18 and TRBJ1-2; no reliable D call. The TCR was taken from a man younger than 35 in good health. The CDR3 coding sequence is TGTGCCAGCTCACCGGCACCCCTCTATGGCTACACCTTC. This gives the protein CASSPAPLYGYTF. The complete variable domain, with remaining parts taken from reference TRBV18 and TRBJ1-2, reads NAGVMQNPRHLVRRRGQEARLRCSPMKGHSHVYWYRQLPEEGLKFMVYLQKENIIDESGMPKERFSAEFPKEGPSILRIQQVVRGDSAAYFCASSPAPLYGYTFGSGTRLTVV.